A selection of T cell receptor beta chains follows, all from one sample in a study of early T cells in non-severe SARS-CoV-2 infection. TCRdb used MiXCR to reprocess the 5' RACE reads, holding one entry per CDR3 protein. Of under 45,000 distinct CDR3 sequences in the sample, more than 4.5% were seen once. The material was whole blood, obtained at baseline. The receptor set was obtained from an adult who was a healthcare worker with PCR-confirmed SARS-CoV-2 infection or an uninfected control (not recorded which). CDR3s include the opening cysteine and the closing phenylalanine or tryptophan. The size entry is marked missing in some rows and otherwise reads once, few, many or a size class.

>TRBV20-1|many|TRBJ1-3
CSAGGGAGNTIYF
>TRBV6-5|many|TRBJ2-1
CASSSGGGGPINEQFF
>TRBV29-1|many|TRBJ2-3
CSAVSTDTQYF
>TRBV4-1|many|TRBJ2-7
CASSQPGLSYEQYF
>TRBV3-1|.|TRBJ2-7
CASSQVWGNEQYF
>TRBV20-1|many|TRBJ2-1
CSASGTGYNEQFF
>TRBV20-1|.|TRBJ2-7
CSTSGQDLAEQYF
>TRBV12-3/TRBV12-4|many|TRBJ2-3
CASGTSTSTDTQYF
>TRBV10-1|many|TRBJ2-2
CASSDDSGDGGELFF
>TRBV19|medium-sized|TRBJ2-2
CASNSGTNTGELFF
>TRBV12-3/TRBV12-4|.|TRBJ1-2
CATGGPFGYTF
>TRBV10-3|many|TRBJ2-2
CAITARLNTGELFF
>TRBV15|few|TRBJ2-1
CATSRDIGGNNEQFF
>TRBV7-2|.|TRBJ2-5
CASSLDPSGKETQYF
>TRBV3-1|many|TRBJ2-1
CASSKLAGYEQFF
>TRBV27|many|TRBJ1-5
CASSDRVGNQPQHF
>TRBV6-2/TRBV6-3|few|TRBJ2-7
CASSYGTSGSQYEQYF
>TRBV20-1|many|TRBJ2-3
CSARDPQGSYTDTQYF
>TRBV6-5|few|TRBJ1-1
CASSYMAGAGTEAFF
>TRBV3-1|few|TRBJ2-7
CASSQGGYLAYEQYF
>TRBV20-1|many|TRBJ2-2
CSARGSTNTGELFF
>TRBV10-2|many|TRBJ2-3
CASSRHDGGVSNTQYF
>TRBV30|few|TRBJ2-3
CAWSSWSSHSTDTQYF
>TRBV11-3|many|TRBJ2-2
CASSPGHFANTGELFF
>TRBV5-1|.|TRBJ2-3
CASSLRRTTDTQYF
>TRBV4-1|many|TRBJ2-4
CASSQEQGQGRRGSKNIQYF
>TRBV29-1|many|TRBJ1-2
CSGGEGYTF
>TRBV6-2/TRBV6-3|many|TRBJ2-5
CASRQRRLQEETQYF
>TRBV5-4|many|TRBJ1-3
CASSFRDSNSGNTIYF
>TRBV7-8|many|TRBJ2-3
CASSPGGSGRDTDTQYF
>TRBV24-1|few|TRBJ2-1
CAPPVASGRAWSNEQFF
>TRBV11-2|many|TRBJ2-1
CASSNRDRIYNEQFF
>TRBV7-6|many|TRBJ2-2
CASSPLREGPTGELFF
>TRBV7-9|many|TRBJ2-1
CASSLGLAGGRVDEQFF
>TRBV5-1|many|TRBJ2-1
CASSLAGTSASNEQFF
>TRBV5-1|.|TRBJ2-7
CASSLDPHVSRESGSYEQYF
>TRBV18|many|TRBJ2-2
CASSRTGDTGELFF